These 15 T cell receptor beta chains were all obtained from the same sample, sequenced in a study of a mutant IDH1 vaccine in newly diagnosed glioma. Assay used: immunoSEQ multiplex PCR; TCRdb lists only in-frame clones, some missing. Of about 66,000 clones in the sample, 80% to 90% were seen once. Time point noted: baseline, week 1 (first vaccination visit). As to treatment: pre-vaccination baseline after standard-of-care therapy. The sample was PBMCs, taken from a glioma patient treated with radiotherapy, temozolomide or both. The receptors were gathered from a man aged 30-40 years with glioma.

Comment on this clone: At one boundary the junction diverges from the germline segment, which might be a read error. This chain connects TRBV6-1 to TRBJ2-1; 10 nucleotides match TRBD2. This CDR3 spans 18 amino acids. The germline gives CDR1 MNHNS, CDR2 SASEGT. This CDR3 is CTSSVLGSSGGSYNEQFF. CDR3 bases: TGTACCAGCAGTGTGTTAGGCTCTAGCGGGGGCTCCTACAATGAGCAGTTCTTC.

This chain links TRBV6-5 with TRBJ1-1; no clear D gene. The CDR3 totals 13 residues. V dropped 3 bases and J dropped 4 bases, with 9 bases sitting between them. In germline, CDR1 is MNHEY, CDR2 SVGAGI. CDR3: CASSYLGPTEAFF. In DNA, the CDR3 is TGTGCCAGCAGTTATTTAGGCCCCACTGAAGCTTTCTTT.

CDR3 region: CASSVDGRWNEQFF. CDR3 nucleotides: TGTGCCAGCAGCGTAGATGGCCGCTGGAATGAGCAGTTCTTC. The chain has TRBV9 and TRBJ2-1; D remains unclear. The CDR3 is 14 residues long. Trimming took off 0 bases at V and 7 bases at J, with 11 bases between the two ends. Germline CDR1 SGDLS, CDR2 YYNGEE.

The J gene is TRBJ2-7, the V gene TRBV27, with 7 bases aligning to TRBD1. The CDR3 consists of 14 residues. CDR1 MNHEY and CDR2 SMNVEV come from the germline V gene (reference sequence). Trimming at V came to 2 bases and at J to 6 bases, leaving 7 bases not matched to a gene. The CDR3 loop is CASSLTRGPFEQYF. The CDR3 DNA follows: TGTGCCAGCAGTTTAACGAGGGGGCCTTTCGAGCAGTACTTC.

This chain uses TRBV5-1 with TRBJ1-2, with TRBD1 matching over 9 bases. Looked up from germline, CDR1 is SGHRS and CDR2 is YFSETQ. The V segment lost 1 base and the J segment 8 bases; nucleotides outside the gene matches: 9. This CDR3 spans 15 amino acids. CDR3 nucleotides: TGCGCCAGCAGCTTGAACGGACAGGGGCGTTACGGCTACACCTTC. Its protein product is CASSLNGQGRYGYTF.

The gene calls are TRBV27 and TRBJ1-6; D remains unclear. Germline V gene lookup returns CDR1 MNHEY and CDR2 SMNVEV (reference sequence). This CDR3 contains 13 residues. V lost 4 bases, J lost 6 bases, and 7 bases lay in between. The CDR3 sequence: CASSYNSNSPLHF. CDR3 nucleotide sequence: TGTGCCAGCAGTTATAACAGTAATTCACCCCTCCACTTT.

The rearrangement uses TRBV7-9 and TRBJ1-5, with TRBD1 matching 9 bases. Unmatched junction bases numbered 7, after V lost 5 bases and J lost 5 bases. This CDR3 spans 15 amino acids. The germline V gene encodes CDR1 SEHNR and CDR2 FQNEAQ (reference sequence). The DNA of the CDR3 is TGTGCCAGCAGCGAACAGGGGGCTACTGATCAGCCCCAGCATTTT. This gives the protein CASSEQGATDQPQHF.

The rearrangement uses TRBV5-1 and TRBJ2-5; D remains ambiguous. The DNA end is more similar to TRBJ2-7, so the J call may be wrong. CDR1 SGHRS and CDR2 YFSETQ come from the germline V gene. The CDR3 length is 16 residues. This CDR3 reads CASSLESQELTYEQYF. In nucleotides, the CDR3 is TGCGCCAGCAGCTTAGAAAGCCAGGAGTTAACCTACGAGCAGTACTTC.

The CDR3 nucleotides are TGTGCCAGCAGTTTAACGAGCTCCTACGAGCAGTACTTC. Protein product: CASSLTSSYEQYF. V is TRBV27 and J is TRBJ2-7; D is uncertain. Per the germline V gene, CDR1 is MNHEY and CDR2 is SMNVEV (reference sequence). The V end was cut by 2 bases, the J end by 0 bases, with 5 bases between. The CDR3 is 13 residues long.

This chain's CDR3 is CAWSRELGRTNTEAFF. CDR3 in DNA: TGTGCCTGGAGTAGAGAGTTGGGGCGGACGAACACTGAAGCTTTCTTT. This chain joins TRBV30 and TRBJ1-1, with D maybe TRBD1 (5 bases). CDR1 is GTSNPN and CDR2 is SVGIG in the germline V gene (reference sequence). The ends were cut back, 2 bases at V and 1 base at J, with 17 bases in the middle. The CDR3 runs to 16 residues.

This chain joins TRBV15 and TRBJ1-6; D ambiguous. This CDR3 contains 18 residues. The V gene's germline CDR1 is LNHNV and CDR2 YYDKDF (reference sequence). V was pared by 0 bases and J by 0 bases, with 12 bases between. The CDR3 reads CATSRDESRSSYNSPLHF. CDR3 nucleotides: TGTGCCACCAGCAGAGATGAATCCAGGAGCTCCTATAATTCACCCCTCCACTTT.

V gene TRBV6-1 combines with J gene TRBJ1-2; unclear D gene. CDR1 and CDR2 (germline): MNHNS, SASEGT. The CDR3 covers 13 residues. The germline V and J ends were trimmed by 6 bases and 2 bases, with 10 bases remaining between them. Here the CDR3 reads CASRLGGNYGYTF. The CDR3 DNA sequence: TGTGCCAGCAGGCTGGGAGGGAACTATGGCTACACCTTC.

V gene TRBV19 combines with J gene TRBJ2-7; weak D call: TRBD2 (7 bases). CDR1 and CDR2 (germline): LNHDA, SQIVND (reference sequence). Trimming removed 8 bases at V and 0 bases at J, with 14 bases between. The CDR3 has 14 amino acids. Here the CDR3 reads CASGGGGNSYEQYF. The CDR3 DNA follows: TGTGCCAGTGGGGGCGGGGGAAACTCCTACGAGCAGTACTTC.

This chain's CDR3 is CASSVDHKPYNEQFF. CDR3 coding DNA: TGTGCCAGCAGCGTAGACCATAAACCTTACAATGAGCAGTTCTTC. V usage is TRBV9 and J usage is TRBJ2-1, with D uncertain. Germline CDR1 reads SGDLS; CDR2 reads YYNGEE. V lost 0 bases and J lost 4, with 11 bases in between. The CDR3 is 15 amino acids.

The V gene is TRBV28, the J gene TRBJ1-5; D is undetermined. In germline, CDR1 is MDHEN, CDR2 SYDVKM. The CDR3 runs 15 residues. V lost 6 bases and J 0 bases, leaving 12 bases between the germline ends. The CDR3 nucleotides are TGTGCCAGCAGCCGTAGTACAGCTAGCAATCAGCCCCAGCATTTT. This encodes CASSRSTASNQPQHF.